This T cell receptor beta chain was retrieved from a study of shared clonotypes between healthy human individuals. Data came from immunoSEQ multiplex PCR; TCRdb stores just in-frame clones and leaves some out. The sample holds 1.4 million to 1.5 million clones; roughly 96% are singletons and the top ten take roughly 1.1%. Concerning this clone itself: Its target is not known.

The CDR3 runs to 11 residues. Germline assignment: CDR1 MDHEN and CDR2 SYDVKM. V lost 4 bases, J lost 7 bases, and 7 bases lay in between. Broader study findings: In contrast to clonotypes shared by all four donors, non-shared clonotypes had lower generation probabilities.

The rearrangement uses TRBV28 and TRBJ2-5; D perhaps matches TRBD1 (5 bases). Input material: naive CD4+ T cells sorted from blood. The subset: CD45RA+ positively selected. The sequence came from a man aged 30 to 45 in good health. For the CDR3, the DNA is TGTGCCAGCAGTTCCCAGGGGACCCAGTACTTC. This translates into CASSSQGTQYF.